This T cell receptor (beta chain) was observed in a study of cytomegalovirus exposure and HLA in healthy donors. Findings of the study overall: The study put about 180 TCR beta chains on its list as cytomegalovirus-associated. Per published accounts, TCR beta sequences correctly predicted the HLA-A and HLA-B alleles of most subjects. Presence/absence comparisons presumed near-even sequencing depth among donors.

For this clone: What it binds is unknown.

A multiplex PCR was run with 60 Vbeta primers and 13 Jbeta primers. Generated by immunoSEQ multiplex PCR, the TCRdb table keeps only in-frame clones and is missing some. The data hold around 100,000 clones, with about 8% observed a single time. The receptor comes from a man between 50 and 59 years old in good health and CMV-seronegative. What was sequenced was PBMCs.

The CDR3 nucleotides are TGTGCCAGCAGCTCCCCGGGTTTCGGCGCTTTCTTT. This gives the protein CASSSPGFGAFF. This sequence joins TRBV5-4 and TRBJ1-1; D is unresolved. Trimming took off 3 bases at V and 11 bases at J, with 14 bases between the two ends. Germline CDR1 SGHNT, CDR2 YYREEE (reference sequence). The CDR3 contains 12 residues.